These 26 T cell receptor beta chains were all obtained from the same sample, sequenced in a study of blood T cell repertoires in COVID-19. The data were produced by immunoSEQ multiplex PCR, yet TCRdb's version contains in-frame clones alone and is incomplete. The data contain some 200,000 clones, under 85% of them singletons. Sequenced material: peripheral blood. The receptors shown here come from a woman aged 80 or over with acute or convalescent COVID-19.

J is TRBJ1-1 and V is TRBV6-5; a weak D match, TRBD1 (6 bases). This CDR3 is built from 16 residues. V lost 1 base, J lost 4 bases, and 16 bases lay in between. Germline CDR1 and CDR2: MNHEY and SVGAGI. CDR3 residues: CASSYFGGPRGTEAFF. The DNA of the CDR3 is TGTGCCAGCAGTTACTTTGGGGGCCCCAGGGGCACTGAAGCTTTCTTT.

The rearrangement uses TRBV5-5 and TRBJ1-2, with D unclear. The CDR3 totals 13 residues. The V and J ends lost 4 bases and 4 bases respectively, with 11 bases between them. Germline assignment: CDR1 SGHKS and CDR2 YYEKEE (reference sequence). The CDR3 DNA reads TGTGCCAGCAGCCTGGAGGGAGGCTATGGCTACACCTTC. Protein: CASSLEGGYGYTF.

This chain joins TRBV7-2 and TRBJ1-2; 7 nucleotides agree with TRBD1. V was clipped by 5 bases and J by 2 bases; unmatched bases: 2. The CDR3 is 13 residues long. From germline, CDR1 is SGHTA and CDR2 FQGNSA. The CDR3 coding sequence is TGTGCCAGCAGCGAGACAGGGAACTATGGCTACACCTTC. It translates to CASSETGNYGYTF.

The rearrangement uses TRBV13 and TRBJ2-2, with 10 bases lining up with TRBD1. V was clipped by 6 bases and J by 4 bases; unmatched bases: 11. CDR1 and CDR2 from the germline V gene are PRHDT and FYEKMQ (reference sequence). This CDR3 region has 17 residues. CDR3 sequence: CASSPSFGTGATGELFF. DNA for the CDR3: TGTGCCAGCAGTCCTAGTTTCGGGACAGGGGCCACCGGGGAGCTGTTTTTT.

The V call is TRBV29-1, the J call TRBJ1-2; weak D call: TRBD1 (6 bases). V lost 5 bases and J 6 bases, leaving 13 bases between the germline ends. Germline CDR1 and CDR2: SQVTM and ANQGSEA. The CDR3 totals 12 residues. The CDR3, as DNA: TGCAGCGTTTCCATGGCAGGGGATGGCTACACCTTC. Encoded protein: CSVSMAGDGYTF.

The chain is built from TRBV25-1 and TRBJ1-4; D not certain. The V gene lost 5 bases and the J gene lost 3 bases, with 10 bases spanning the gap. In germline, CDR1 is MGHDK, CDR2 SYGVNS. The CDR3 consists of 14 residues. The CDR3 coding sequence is TGTGCCAGCAGTACCCAGAGGCCTAATGAAAAACTGTTTTTT. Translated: CASSTQRPNEKLFF. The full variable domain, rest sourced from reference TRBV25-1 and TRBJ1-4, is EADIYQTPRYLVIGTGKKITLECSQTMGHDKMYWYQQDPGMELHLIHYSYGVNSTEKGDLSSESTVSRIRTEHFPLTLESARPSHTSQYLCASSTQRPNEKLFFGSGTQLSVL.

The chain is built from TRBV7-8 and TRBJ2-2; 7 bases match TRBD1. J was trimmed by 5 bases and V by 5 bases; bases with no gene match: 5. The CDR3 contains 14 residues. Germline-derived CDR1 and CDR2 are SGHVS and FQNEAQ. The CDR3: CASSVRGWTGELFF. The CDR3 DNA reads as TGTGCCAGCAGCGTCAGGGGGTGGACCGGGGAGCTGTTTTTT.

In DNA form, the CDR3 reads TGTGCCTTCCGCCGGTACAATGAGCAGTTCTTC. This codes for CAFRRYNEQFF. The V call is TRBV30, the J call TRBJ2-1; D gene uncertain. In germline, CDR1 is GTSNPN, CDR2 SVGIG (reference sequence). This CDR3 contains 11 residues. The V and J ends lost 7 bases and 4 bases respectively, with 8 bases between them.

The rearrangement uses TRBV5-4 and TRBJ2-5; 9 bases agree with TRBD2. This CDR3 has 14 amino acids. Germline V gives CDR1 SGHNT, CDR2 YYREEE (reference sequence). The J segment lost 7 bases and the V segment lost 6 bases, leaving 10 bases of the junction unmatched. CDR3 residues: CASTAGGASGTQYF. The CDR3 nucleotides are TGTGCCAGCACCGCGGGGGGGGCCAGTGGGACCCAGTACTTC.

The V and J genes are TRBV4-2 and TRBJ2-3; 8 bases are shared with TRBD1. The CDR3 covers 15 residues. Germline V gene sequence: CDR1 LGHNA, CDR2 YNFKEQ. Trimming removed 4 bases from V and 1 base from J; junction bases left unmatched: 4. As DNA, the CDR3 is TGTGCCAGCAGCCCGACAGGGGAGGGCACAGATACGCAGTATTTT. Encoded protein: CASSPTGEGTDTQYF.

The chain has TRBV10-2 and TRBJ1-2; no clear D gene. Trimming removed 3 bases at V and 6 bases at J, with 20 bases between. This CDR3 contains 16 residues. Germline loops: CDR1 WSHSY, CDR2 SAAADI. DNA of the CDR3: TGCGCCAGCAGTGACGGCTTGGTGGGCACAACCCATGGCTACACCTTC. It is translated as CASSDGLVGTTHGYTF.

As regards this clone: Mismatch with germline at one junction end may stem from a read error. The CDR3 DNA reads as TGTGCCTGGAGTACAGGGTGCCACCGGGGAGCTGTTTTT. Translation: CAWSTGCHRGAVF. The V gene is TRBV30, the J gene TRBJ2-2, with D maybe TRBD1 (6 bases). The CDR3 extends over 13 amino acids. Germline V gene data show CDR1 as GTSNPN and CDR2 as SVGIG (reference sequence). The complete variable domain, with remaining parts taken from reference TRBV30 and TRBJ2-2, reads SQTIHQWPATLVQPVGSPLSLECTVEGTSNPNLYWYRQAAGRGLQLLFYSVGIGQISSEVPQNLSASRPQDRQFILSSKKLLLSDSGFYLCAWSTGCHRGAVFGEGSRLTVL.

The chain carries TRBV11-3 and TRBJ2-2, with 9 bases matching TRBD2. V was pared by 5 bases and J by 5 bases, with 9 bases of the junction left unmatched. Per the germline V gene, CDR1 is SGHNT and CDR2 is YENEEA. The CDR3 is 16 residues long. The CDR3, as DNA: TGTGCCAGCAGCCCGGGGGGGACTAGCAGTACCGGGGAGCTGTTTTTT. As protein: CASSPGGTSSTGELFF.

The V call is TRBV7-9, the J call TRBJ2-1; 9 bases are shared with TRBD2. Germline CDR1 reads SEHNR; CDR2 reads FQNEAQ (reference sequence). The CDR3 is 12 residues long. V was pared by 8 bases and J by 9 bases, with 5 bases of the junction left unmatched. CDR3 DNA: TGTGCCAGCGCACTAGCGGGCGGTGAGCAGTTCTTC. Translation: CASALAGGEQFF.

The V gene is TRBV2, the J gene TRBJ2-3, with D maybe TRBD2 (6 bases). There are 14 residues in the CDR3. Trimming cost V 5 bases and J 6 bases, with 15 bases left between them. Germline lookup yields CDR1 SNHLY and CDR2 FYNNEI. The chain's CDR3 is CASSLRLGDDTQYF. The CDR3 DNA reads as TGTGCCAGCAGTTTACGACTAGGCGACGATACGCAGTATTTT.

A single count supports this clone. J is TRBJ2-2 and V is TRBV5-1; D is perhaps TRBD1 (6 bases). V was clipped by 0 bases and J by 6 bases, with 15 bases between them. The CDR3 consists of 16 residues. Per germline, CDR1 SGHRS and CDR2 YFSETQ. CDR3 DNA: TGCGCCAGCAGCTTGGCTGTCACAGGGTATCCCGGGGAGCTGTTTTTT. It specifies CASSLAVTGYPGELFF.

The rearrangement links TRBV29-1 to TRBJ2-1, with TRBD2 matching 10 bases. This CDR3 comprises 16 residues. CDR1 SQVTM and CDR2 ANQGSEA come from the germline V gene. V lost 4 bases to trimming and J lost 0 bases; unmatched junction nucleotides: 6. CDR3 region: CSVVASGSSSYNEQFF. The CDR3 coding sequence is TGCAGCGTTGTGGCTAGCGGGAGTAGCTCCTACAATGAGCAGTTCTTC.

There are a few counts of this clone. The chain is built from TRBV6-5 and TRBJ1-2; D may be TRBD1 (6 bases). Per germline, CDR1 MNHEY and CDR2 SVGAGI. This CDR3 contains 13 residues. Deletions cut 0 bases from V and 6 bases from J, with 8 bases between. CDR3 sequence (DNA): TGTGCCAGCAGTTACTCCGCAGGGGATGGCTACACCTTC. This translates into CASSYSAGDGYTF.

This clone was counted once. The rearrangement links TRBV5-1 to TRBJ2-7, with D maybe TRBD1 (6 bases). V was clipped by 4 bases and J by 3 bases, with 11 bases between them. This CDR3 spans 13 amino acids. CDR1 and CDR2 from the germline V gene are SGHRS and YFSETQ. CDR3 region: CASSIIQGYEQYF. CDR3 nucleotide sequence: TGCGCCAGCAGCATCATACAGGGCTACGAGCAGTACTTC.

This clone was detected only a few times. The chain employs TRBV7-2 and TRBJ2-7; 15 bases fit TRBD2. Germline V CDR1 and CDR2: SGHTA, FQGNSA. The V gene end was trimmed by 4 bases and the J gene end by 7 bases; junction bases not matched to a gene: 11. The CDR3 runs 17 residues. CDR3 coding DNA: TGTGCCAGCAGCTCCCTGGGACTAGCGGGGGGCCGTCGGGAGCAGTACTTC. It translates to CASSSLGLAGGRREQYF. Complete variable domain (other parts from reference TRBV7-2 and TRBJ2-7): GAGVSQSPSNKVTEKGKDVELRCDPISGHTALYWYRQSLGQGLEFLIYFQGNSAPDKSGLPSDRFSAERTGGSVSTLTIQRTQQEDSAVYLCASSSLGLAGGRREQYFGPGTRLTVT.

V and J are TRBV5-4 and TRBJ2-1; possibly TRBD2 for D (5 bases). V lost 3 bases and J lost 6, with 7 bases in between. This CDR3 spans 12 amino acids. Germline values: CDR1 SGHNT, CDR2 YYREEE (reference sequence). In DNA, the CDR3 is TGTGCCAGCAGCTCTAGCCTCAATGAGCAGTTCTTC. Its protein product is CASSSSLNEQFF.

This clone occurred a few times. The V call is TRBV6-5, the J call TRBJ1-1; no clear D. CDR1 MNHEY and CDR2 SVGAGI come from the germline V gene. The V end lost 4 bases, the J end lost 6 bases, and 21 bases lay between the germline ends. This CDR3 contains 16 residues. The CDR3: CASSFYLGFQVAEAFF. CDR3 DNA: TGTGCCAGCAGTTTCTACTTGGGCTTCCAGGTGGCTGAAGCTTTCTTT.

CDR3 sequence reads: CASSSGQSYNEQFF. For the CDR3, the DNA is TGTGCCAGCAGCTCGGGACAGAGCTACAATGAGCAGTTCTTC. V is TRBV7-3 and J is TRBJ2-1, with TRBD1 matching 7 bases. The length of the CDR3 is 14 residues. Germline assignment: CDR1 SGHTA and CDR2 FQGTGA. The ends lost 4 bases at V and 3 bases at J; junction bases unmatched: 3.

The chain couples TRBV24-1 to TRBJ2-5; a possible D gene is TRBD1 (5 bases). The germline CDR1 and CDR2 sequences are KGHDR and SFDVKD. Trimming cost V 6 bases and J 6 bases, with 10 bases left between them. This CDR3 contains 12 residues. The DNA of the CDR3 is TGTGCCACCAGTTCAGGGCCAAAGACCCAGTACTTC. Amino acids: CATSSGPKTQYF.

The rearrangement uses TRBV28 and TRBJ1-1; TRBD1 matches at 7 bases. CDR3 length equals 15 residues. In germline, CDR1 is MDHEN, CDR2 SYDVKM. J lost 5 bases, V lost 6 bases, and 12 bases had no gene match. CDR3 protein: CASSLPRAGGTEAFF. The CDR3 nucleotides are TGTGCCAGCAGCCTCCCGCGGGCAGGGGGAACTGAAGCTTTCTTT.

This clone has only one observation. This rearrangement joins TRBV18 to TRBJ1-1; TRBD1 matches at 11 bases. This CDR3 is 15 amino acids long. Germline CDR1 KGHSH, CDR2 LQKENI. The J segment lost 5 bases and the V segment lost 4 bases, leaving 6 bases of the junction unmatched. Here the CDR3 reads CASSLGQGAQTEAFF. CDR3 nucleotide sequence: TGTGCCAGCTCACTAGGACAGGGGGCACAAACTGAAGCTTTCTTT.